This T cell receptor (beta chain) appears in the sequencing data of a study of spatial heterogeneity in lung cancer. Turning to this clonotype: Its cognate antigen is unknown. Because the library targeted alpha chains, this beta chain is an off-target read whose size means little.

The CDR3 loop spans 11 amino acids. From germline, CDR1 is SGHRS and CDR2 YFSETQ. Between the trimmed V and J ends, which lost 4 bases and 7 bases, there was a span of 8 bases. TCRdb fed the 5' RACE reads into MiXCR, producing one record per CDR3 protein. The repertoire holds over 150 distinct CDR3 sequences, with about 29% as singletons. The study, taken as a whole, reports: One measure, the expanded intratumoral alpha and beta TCR count, tracked tumor mutation counts.

Time point given: sample taken at primary tumor resection. The donor group consisted of 72 patients who had untreated, early-stage non-small cell lung cancer. The sequenced material consisted of unsorted whole RNA from tumor, nontumor lung or frozen PBMC. This specimen consisted of lung tumor tissue, obtained at surgery. The chain is built from TRBV5-1 and TRBJ2-5; D is unclear. This TCR derives from a female donor with early-stage non-small cell lung cancer. The DNA for the CDR3 is TGCGCCAGCAGCGAATTGGGGACCCAGTACTTC. It translates to CASSELGTQYF.